One and the same sample provided the 27 T cell receptor beta chains below, sequenced in a study of PD-1 blockade in mismatch repair-deficient tumors. Sequencing was performed with immunoSEQ multiplex PCR; in TCRdb, only in-frame clones are kept and a portion is missing. Of tens of thousands of clones in the sample, roughly 80% were seen once. Here the sequenced sample was peripheral blood, taken roughly 21 weeks after starting pembrolizumab. Every receptor here comes from an adult with mismatch repair-deficient cancer.

CDR3 sequence reads: CASKTGGSYNEQFF. CDR3 nucleotide sequence: TGTGCCAGCAAAACGGGAGGTTCTTACAATGAGCAGTTCTTC. The gene calls are TRBV28 and TRBJ2-1; 7 bases line up with TRBD2. Trimming took 7 bases from V and 4 from J; bases not matched to a gene: 7. This CDR3 region has 14 residues. Germline V CDR1 and CDR2: MDHEN, SYDVKM.

The chain links TRBV7-9 to TRBJ2-7, with TRBD2 matching 10 bases. The CDR3 is 15 amino acids. V lost 1 base and J lost 2; bases outside the gene matches: 2. Germline V gene lookup returns CDR1 SEHNR and CDR2 FQNEAQ (reference sequence). The CDR3 coding sequence is TGTGCCAGCAGCTTAGGTAGCGGGGGGACCTACGAGCAGTACTTC. Its translation: CASSLGSGGTYEQYF. The full variable domain, with the rest looked up from reference TRBV7-9 and TRBJ2-7, is DTGVSQNPRHKITKRGQNVTFRCDPISEHNRLYWYRQTLGQGPEFLTYFQNEAQLEKSRLLSDRFSAERPKGSFSTLEIQRTEQGDSAMYLCASSLGSGGTYEQYFGPGTRLTVT.

The chain joins TRBV5-1 to TRBJ2-3, with a tentative D call TRBD1 (5 bases). Germline assignment: CDR1 SGHRS and CDR2 YFSETQ. CDR3 length: 14 residues. Trimming shortened V by 2 bases and J by 0 bases, and 7 bases separated the two germline ends. The CDR3 loop is CASSLRTSTDTQYF. As DNA, the CDR3 is TGCGCCAGCAGCTTAAGGACAAGCACAGATACGCAGTATTTT.

This chain connects TRBV7-2 to TRBJ2-3; possible D gene TRBD2, 5 bases. With 5 bases removed from V and 5 bases from J, the gap between germline ends came to 20 bases. Germline CDR1 SGHTA, CDR2 FQGNSA. This CDR3 is built from 16 residues. CDR3 region: CASSPRAIKGGDTQYF. CDR3 nucleotides: TGTGCCAGCAGCCCGCGGGCCATAAAGGGCGGAGATACGCAGTATTTT.

This clone has only one observation. The rearrangement links TRBV15 to TRBJ2-1; 9 bases line up with TRBD2. The V segment lost 3 bases and the J segment 6 bases; nucleotides outside the gene matches: 6. Germline values: CDR1 LNHNV, CDR2 YYDKDF (reference sequence). The CDR3 sequence is 15 residues long. This chain's CDR3 is CATSSLAGPVNEQFF. CDR3 sequence (DNA): TGTGCCACCAGCAGCCTAGCGGGACCCGTCAATGAGCAGTTCTTC.

This rearrangement joins TRBV19 to TRBJ2-6, with D possibly being TRBD2 (7 bases). Germline assignment: CDR1 LNHDA and CDR2 SQIVND (reference sequence). Trimming removed 4 bases from V and 4 bases from J, with 17 bases in between. This CDR3 spans 17 amino acids. CDR3 loop: CASSTRPGGAGANVLTF. CDR3 nucleotides: TGTGCCAGTAGTACCCGCCCGGGGGGCGCCGGGGCCAACGTCCTGACTTTC.

The chain recombines TRBV6-1 with TRBJ1-2; the match to TRBD1 covers 8 bases. V shed 7 bases, J shed 14 bases, and the junction held 15 bases outside the gene matches. Germline V gene data show CDR1 as MNHNS and CDR2 as SASEGT. This CDR3 comprises 13 residues. CDR3 nucleotide sequence: TGTGCCAGCACCCACGGACAGGGCGCGTTGGGTACCTTC. Translating it yields CASTHGQGALGTF.

The chain uses TRBV10-3 and TRBJ1-4; maybe TRBD1 (6 bases). With 4 bases removed from V and 10 bases from J, the gap between germline ends came to 13 bases. This CDR3 spans 13 amino acids. Germline lookup yields CDR1 ENHRY and CDR2 SYGVKD. In DNA, the CDR3 is TGTGCCATCAGTGTGGGGAAGGGGGGAAAACTGTTTTTT. Its translation is CAISVGKGGKLFF.

The chain couples TRBV5-1 to TRBJ2-7, with 7 nucleotides matching TRBD1. Germline V gene data show CDR1 as SGHRS and CDR2 as YFSETQ. The CDR3 length is 15 residues. V lost 0 bases to trimming and J lost 0 bases; unmatched junction nucleotides: 3. CDR3 protein: CASSLGGTASYEQYF. The CDR3 bases are TGCGCCAGCAGCTTGGGGGGGACAGCCTCCTACGAGCAGTACTTC.

V is TRBV6-6 and J is TRBJ1-1; D gene uncertain. Between the trimmed V and J ends, which lost 2 bases and 5 bases, there was a span of 12 bases. The CDR3 totals 14 residues. Germline V gene sequence: CDR1 MNHNY, CDR2 SVGAGI (reference sequence). The CDR3 coding sequence is TGTGCCAGCAGTTACGCGACCATAGGAACTGAAGCTTTCTTT. This gives the protein CASSYATIGTEAFF.

The V gene is TRBV29-1, the J gene TRBJ2-1; 8 bases match TRBD2. In germline, CDR1 is SQVTM, CDR2 ANQGSEA. V was clipped by 3 bases and J by 3 bases; unmatched bases: 10. The CDR3 runs to 16 residues. CDR3 in amino acids: CSVDAGLAGGYNEQFF. The CDR3 DNA reads TGCAGCGTTGACGCCGGTCTAGCGGGTGGCTACAATGAGCAGTTCTTC.

The rearrangement uses TRBV28 and TRBJ1-1; D gene uncertain. V lost 2 bases to trimming and J lost 0 bases, with 13 bases between them. This CDR3 region has 16 residues. CDR1 MDHEN and CDR2 SYDVKM come from the germline V gene. Written as DNA, the CDR3 is TGTGCCAGCAGTTTAGGGCGGGCAGGCTTGAACACTGAAGCTTTCTTT. Translation gives CASSLGRAGLNTEAFF.

This chain joins TRBV4-2 and TRBJ2-1; TRBD2 aligns across 13 bases. The CDR3 loop spans 16 amino acids. CDR1 LGHNA and CDR2 YNFKEQ come from the germline V gene. The J segment lost 5 bases and the V segment lost 1 base, leaving 2 bases of the junction unmatched. The chain's CDR3 is CASSQGTSGRNNEQFF. The CDR3 bases are TGTGCCAGCAGCCAAGGGACTAGCGGGAGAAACAATGAGCAGTTCTTC.

The V and J genes are TRBV18 and TRBJ2-3; 8 nucleotides line up with TRBD2. Germline CDR1 is KGHSH and CDR2 is LQKENI. The J segment lost 6 bases and the V segment lost 5 bases, leaving 13 bases of the junction unmatched. CDR3 length: 16 residues. In DNA, the CDR3 is TGTGCCAGCTCAAGTAGCGGGATATTGGCACGGGATACGCAGTATTTT. Protein product: CASSSSGILARDTQYF.

The rearrangement joins TRBV2 to TRBJ2-2; no reliable D call. CDR1 is SNHLY, CDR2 FYNNEI, per germline. V was pared by 10 bases and J by 4 bases, with 10 bases between. The length of the CDR3 is 12 residues. This CDR3 reads CATIPGTGELFF. The CDR3 region has the DNA TGTGCCACGATACCAGGCACCGGGGAGCTGTTTTTT.

This chain connects TRBV9 to TRBJ2-2, with 8 bases matching TRBD1. J gave up 8 bases and V 2 bases, and 11 bases lay outside the gene matches. In germline, CDR1 is SGDLS, CDR2 YYNGEE. The CDR3 runs 16 residues. In nucleotides, the CDR3 is TGTGCCAGCAGCGTTCCGTCGACAGGGGTCGGTGGGGAGCTGTTTTTT. Its translation: CASSVPSTGVGGELFF.

The chain employs TRBV9 and TRBJ2-1; TRBD2 aligns across 9 bases. Germline CDR1 SGDLS, CDR2 YYNGEE. V lost 0 bases to trimming and J lost 5 bases; unmatched junction nucleotides: 6. This CDR3 is 16 amino acids long. The CDR3 loop is CASSVAGLAGNNEQFF. CDR3 DNA: TGTGCCAGCAGCGTAGCGGGTCTAGCGGGAAACAATGAGCAGTTCTTC.

The rearrangement joins TRBV7-9 to TRBJ2-5, with a tentative D call TRBD1 (5 bases). Germline V gene data show CDR1 as SEHNR and CDR2 as FQNEAQ (reference sequence). This CDR3 is built from 14 residues. The V gene lost 1 base and the J gene lost 2 bases, with 8 bases spanning the gap. The chain's CDR3 is CASSLVGVQETQYF. The CDR3 DNA follows: TGTGCCAGCAGCTTAGTAGGGGTTCAAGAGACCCAGTACTTC.

The J gene is TRBJ1-1, the V gene TRBV9; 8 nucleotides agree with TRBD1. The CDR3 extends over 15 amino acids. The germline V gene has CDR1 SGDLS and CDR2 YYNGEE. The junction had 10 bases not matched to a gene; V was cut back by 4 bases and J by 5 bases. CDR3 region: CASSRTGSGATEAFF. The CDR3 bases are TGTGCCAGCAGCCGGACAGGGAGCGGGGCTACTGAAGCTTTCTTT.

This chain uses TRBV7-9 with TRBJ1-2; D gene ambiguous. Germline V CDR1 and CDR2: SEHNR, FQNEAQ (reference sequence). CDR3 size: 11 residues. V shed 6 bases and J shed 5 bases, with 7 bases lying between them. CDR3: CASSWGYGYTF. The CDR3 DNA reads as TGTGCCAGCAGTTGGGGTTATGGCTACACCTTC.

This clone was recorded once. The gene calls are TRBV29-1 and TRBJ1-1; D not certain. The CDR3 sequence is 13 residues long. V lost 4 bases and J lost 4, with 13 bases in between. The germline gives CDR1 SQVTM, CDR2 ANQGSEA. CDR3 region: CSVGEGFGTEAFF. CDR3 coding DNA: TGCAGCGTTGGGGAAGGGTTCGGCACTGAAGCTTTCTTT.

The chain is built from TRBV7-9 and TRBJ2-1, with D possibly TRBD2 on 5 matching bases. Germline lookup yields CDR1 SEHNR and CDR2 FQNEAQ (reference sequence). CDR3 length: 13 amino acids. Between the trimmed V and J ends, which lost 4 bases and 8 bases, there was a span of 12 bases. The DNA for the CDR3 is TGTGCCAGCAGCTCAGACTATTTTGATGAGCAGTTCTTC. Its translation: CASSSDYFDEQFF.

V and J are TRBV19 and TRBJ1-1, with TRBD1 matching 7 bases. Germline V CDR1 and CDR2: LNHDA, SQIVND (reference sequence). V lost 2 bases, J lost 0 bases, and 6 bases stayed unmatched. The CDR3 has 16 residues. In nucleotides, the CDR3 is TGTGCCAGTAGTATATCCGGGACAGACTTGAACACTGAAGCTTTCTTT. It translates to CASSISGTDLNTEAFF.

V and J are TRBV9 and TRBJ2-3; D is ambiguous. CDR1 is SGDLS, CDR2 YYNGEE, per germline. The CDR3 consists of 15 residues. V was shortened by 5 bases and J by 2 bases, with 15 bases between the two germline ends. CDR3: CASSPQFGLTDTQYF. CDR3 coding DNA: TGTGCCAGCAGTCCCCAGTTCGGCCTCACAGATACGCAGTATTTT.

The genes are TRBV28 and TRBJ1-5, with no clear D. Between the trimmed V and J ends, which lost 6 bases and 4 bases, there was a span of 16 bases. The CDR3 spans 15 residues. Germline-derived CDR1 and CDR2 are MDHEN and SYDVKM. The CDR3 protein is CASRVTLGGNQPQHF. As DNA, the CDR3 is TGTGCCAGCAGGGTTACTTTAGGAGGGAATCAGCCCCAGCATTTT.

J is TRBJ2-5 and V is TRBV21-1. TRBV21-1 has pseudogene status. CDR3 length equals 15 residues. Here the CDR3 DNA reads TGTGCCAGCAGCAAAAAGATGGGGGAGCAAGAGACCCAGTACTTC. Translated: CASSKKMGEQETQYF.

This clone appeared a single time. V usage is TRBV11-2 and J usage is TRBJ2-7; 11 nucleotides match TRBD2. The CDR3 length is 18 residues. With V trimmed by 3 bases and J by 0 bases, 10 bases remained unmatched. Looked up from germline, CDR1 is SGHAT and CDR2 is FQNNGV. The CDR3 protein is CASSLDGLAGLSSYEQYF. The DNA for the CDR3 is TGTGCCAGCAGCTTGGATGGACTAGCGGGCTTAAGCTCCTACGAGCAGTACTTC.